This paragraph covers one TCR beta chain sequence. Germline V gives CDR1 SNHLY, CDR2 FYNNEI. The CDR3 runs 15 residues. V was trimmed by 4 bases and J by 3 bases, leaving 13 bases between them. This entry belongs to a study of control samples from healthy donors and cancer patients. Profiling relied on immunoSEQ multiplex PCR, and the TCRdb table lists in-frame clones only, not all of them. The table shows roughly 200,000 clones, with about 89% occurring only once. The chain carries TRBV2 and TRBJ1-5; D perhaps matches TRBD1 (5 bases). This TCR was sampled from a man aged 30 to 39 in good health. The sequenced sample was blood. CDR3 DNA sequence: TGTGCCAGCAGTGGTTTTCGGGGGAACAATCAGCCCCAGCATTTT. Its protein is CASSGFRGNNQPQHF.